This T cell receptor beta chain was profiled in a study of blood T cell repertoires in COVID-19. Across the whole study: In each case, the material was cDNA or gDNA derived from T cells, B-cell-depleted T cells, or PBMCs.

Only in-frame clones appear in the TCRdb table, and some are missing; sequencing was by immunoSEQ multiplex PCR. The data show around 230,000 clones, with about nine tenths seen just once and around 2.2% held by the top ten. V shed 3 bases, J shed 6 bases, and the junction held 10 bases outside the gene matches. The CDR3 length is 15 residues. The V gene's germline CDR1 is LNHDA and CDR2 SQIVND (reference sequence). The sample was peripheral blood. The rearrangement joins TRBV19 to TRBJ2-7; 8 nucleotides align to TRBD2. The TCR was taken from a young man who had recovered from COVID-19. The CDR3 region is CASSIVAGGRIEQYF. The CDR3 DNA is TGTGCCAGTAGTATTGTGGCGGGGGGTAGGATCGAGCAGTACTTC.